These T cell receptor beta chains were read from a single sample in a study of blood T cell repertoires in COVID-19. Profiled with immunoSEQ multiplex PCR; TCRdb holds only in-frame clones, not every one. The sample lists 170,000 or so clones; over 75% were seen once. Material for sequencing was peripheral blood. Receptor source: a man in his sixties or seventies with active or convalescent COVID-19. CDR3s include the opening cysteine and the closing phenylalanine or tryptophan. The order of the fields is CDR3 length, J gene, D gene, clone size, V gene, CDR3 protein, CDR3 DNA. A D gene is named only where the DNA matches it firmly. Part of the rows lack a size; the others show once, few, many or a class for expanded clones.

14 | TRBJ2-7 | TRBD1 | . | TRBV27 | CASRRGQGAGEQYF | TGTGCCAGCAGACGCGGACAGGGGGCGGGCGAGCAGTACTTC
13 | TRBJ2-5 | . | . | TRBV27 | CASSPRFLETQYF | TGTGCCAGCAGCCCCAGGTTTCTGGAGACCCAGTACTTC
15 | TRBJ1-2 | . | . | TRBV5-1 | CASSLDGQRNYGYTF | TGCGCCAGCAGCTTGGACGGACAGCGTAACTATGGCTACACCTTC
16 | TRBJ2-2 | . | many | TRBV23-1 | CASSQLDSPNTGELFF | TGCGCCAGCAGTCAACTGGACAGCCCGAACACCGGGGAGCTGTTTTTT
15 | TRBJ2-1 | . | . | TRBV11-2 | CASSLGSSAYNEQFF | TGTGCCAGCAGCTTAGGATCTAGCGCCTACAATGAGCAGTTCTTC
15 | TRBJ1-2 | . | . | TRBV6-6 | CASSASGLRMSGYTF | TGTGCCAGCAGTGCATCGGGACTCCGGATGAGCGGCTACACCTTC
14 | TRBJ2-6 | . | . | TRBV12-5 | CASGSPSGANVLTF | TGTGCTAGTGGGAGCCCCTCTGGGGCCAACGTCCTGACTTTC
13 | TRBJ1-5 | . | . | TRBV30 | CAWSRVSNQPQHF | TGTGCCTGGAGTCGAGTGAGCAATCAGCCCCAGCATTTT
15 | TRBJ2-7 | . | . | TRBV2 | CASSEGPSPTYEQYF | TGTGCCAGCAGTGAAGGGCCTTCACCAACCTACGAGCAGTACTTC
11 | TRBJ1-2 | . | . | TRBV29-1 | CSALENYGYTF | TGCAGCGCTCTTGAGAACTATGGCTACACCTTC
15 | TRBJ2-5 | . | . | TRBV5-1 | CASSSGIQIQETQYF | TGCGCCAGCAGCTCGGGAATACAAATTCAAGAGACCCAGTACTTC
15 | TRBJ2-1 | TRBD1 | . | TRBV7-2 | CASSLVGTGLYEQFF | TGTGCCAGCAGCTTAGTCGGGACAGGGTTGTATGAGCAGTTCTTC
14 | TRBJ2-7 | . | . | TRBV11-2 | CASSGADSSYEQYF | TGTGCCAGCAGCGGGGCGGACAGCTCCTACGAGCAGTACTTC
15 | TRBJ2-7 | . | . | TRBV7-2 | CASSLTQGQNYEQYF | TGTGCCAGCAGCTTAACCCAGGGTCAGAACTACGAGCAGTACTTC
18 | TRBJ2-3 | TRBD2 | . | TRBV5-1 | CASSSYTTSGGAGNTQYF | TGCGCCAGCAGCTCCTACACGACTAGCGGGGGGGCTGGGAATACGCAGTATTTT
14 | TRBJ2-7 | TRBD2 | few | TRBV7-8 | CASSTSGGFYEQYF | TGTGCCAGCAGTACTAGCGGGGGGTTCTACGAGCAGTACTTC
16 | TRBJ1-6 | TRBD1 | . | TRBV2 | CASSGAGGPVSSPLHF | TGTGCCAGCAGTGGAGCAGGGGGACCCGTGAGTTCACCCCTCCACTTT
15 | TRBJ1-1 | . | . | TRBV5-1 | CASSPGGGGNTEAFF | TGCGCCAGCAGCCCGGGGGGCGGCGGGAACACTGAAGCTTTCTTT
18 | TRBJ2-1 | TRBD2 | . | TRBV4-1 | CASSQDMTSGSFYNEQFF | TGCGCCAGCAGCCAGGATATGACTAGCGGGAGTTTCTACAATGAGCAGTTCTTC
13 | TRBJ1-1 | . | . | TRBV11-3 | CASSVNMNTEAFF | TGTGCCAGCAGCGTAAACATGAACACTGAAGCTTTCTTT
15 | TRBJ1-2 | . | . | TRBV2 | CASSEDARANYGYTF | TGTGCCAGCAGTGAAGACGCCAGGGCTAACTATGGCTACACCTTC
14 | TRBJ1-3 | TRBD1 | once | TRBV10-3 | CAISESTGLNTIYF | TGTGCCATCAGTGAGTCGACAGGGTTGAACACCATATATTTT